Presented here are 21 T cell receptor beta chains from one specimen sequenced in a study of CD4 T cells in relation to SARS-CoV-2 and coronaviruses. Profiled with immunoSEQ multiplex PCR; TCRdb holds only in-frame clones, not every one. This sample carries tens of thousands of clones, approximately 86% of them seen once, and the ten largest clones take 4.5% to 5%. Their antigens are not known. Sequenced sample: naive CD4+ T cells from PBMCs, cultured in vitro. This sample's subset: naive CD4+ T cells isolated by negative enrichment. These receptors came from an adult with COVID-19.

This chain uses TRBV10-3 with TRBJ2-1; 12 nucleotides match TRBD1. V shed 11 bases, J shed 9 bases, and the junction held 11 bases outside the gene matches. The germline V gene has CDR1 ENHRY and CDR2 SYGVKD. The CDR3 runs to 14 residues. The DNA for the CDR3 is TGTGCCTTTGCACGGGACAGGGGGCTGGGTGAGCAGTTCTTC. Encoded protein: CAFARDRGLGEQFF.

The CDR3 DNA sequence: TGTGCCAGCAGCTTGGTGGGAGACAGGGTAGACACCATATATTTT. It specifies CASSLVGDRVDTIYF. V usage is TRBV5-6 and J usage is TRBJ1-3; 7 bases align to TRBD1. The junction had 8 bases not matched to a gene; V was cut back by 0 bases and J by 8 bases. In germline, CDR1 is SGHDT, CDR2 YYEEEE. The CDR3 is 15 amino acids. The full variable domain, with the rest looked up from reference TRBV5-6 and TRBJ1-3, is DAGVTQSPTHLIKTRGQQVTLRCSPKSGHDTVSWYQQALGQGPQFIFQYYEEEERQRGNFPDRFSGHQFPNYSSELNVNALLLGDSALYLCASSLVGDRVDTIYFGEGSWLTVV.

CDR3 loop: CASSMAMGYNEQFF. The CDR3 DNA reads TGTGCCAGCAGCATGGCCATGGGTTACAATGAGCAGTTCTTC. This chain links TRBV5-5 with TRBJ2-1, with no clear D. Trimming shortened V by 4 bases and J by 4 bases, and 12 bases separated the two germline ends. CDR1 SGHKS and CDR2 YYEKEE come from the germline V gene (reference sequence). The CDR3 spans 14 residues.

J is TRBJ2-7 and V is TRBV21-1; whether TRBD1, the table's D call, matches the DNA was not checked. TRBV21-1 is annotated as a pseudogene. The CDR3 contains 12 residues. CDR3 nucleotides: TGTGCCAGCAGAACAGGGATCTACGAGCAGTACTTC. This translates into CASRTGIYEQYF.

This chain uses TRBV4-2 with TRBJ2-3, with TRBD2 matching 8 bases. The trim removed 4 bases at V and 0 bases at J, leaving 6 bases unmatched. There are 16 residues in the CDR3. Germline values: CDR1 LGHNA, CDR2 YNFKEQ. The CDR3 here is CASSLSGGPSTDTQYF. The DNA for the CDR3 is TGTGCCAGCAGCCTCAGCGGGGGCCCCAGCACAGATACGCAGTATTTT.

The chain recombines TRBV6-1 with TRBJ2-3, with 10 bases matching TRBD2. Germline CDR1 and CDR2: MNHNS and SASEGT. The CDR3 is 16 residues long. V gave up 0 bases and J gave up 4 bases; unmatched junction bases: 4. CDR3 protein: CASSEASGRSADTQYF. CDR3 in DNA: TGTGCCAGCAGTGAAGCTAGCGGGAGGTCCGCAGATACGCAGTATTTT.

This chain joins TRBV28 and TRBJ2-5; 7 nucleotides match TRBD1. The CDR3 runs 16 residues. CDR1 is MDHEN and CDR2 is SYDVKM in the germline V gene. The trim removed 5 bases at V and 2 bases at J, leaving 11 bases unmatched. CDR3 in amino acids: CASSPSLGDRQETQYF. The CDR3 region has the DNA TGTGCCAGCAGTCCAAGTTTGGGGGACAGACAAGAGACCCAGTACTTC.

The CDR3 sequence: CASSRIITTSGSYLGTQYF. The DNA for the CDR3 is TGTGCCAGCAGCCGAATTATAACGACTAGCGGGAGTTATTTGGGTACGCAGTATTTT. The chain couples TRBV7-9 to TRBJ2-3; TRBD2 aligns across 12 bases. Germline trimming cut 5 bases from V and 8 bases from J; bases unmatched to any gene: 20. There are 19 residues in the CDR3. The germline V gene encodes CDR1 SEHNR and CDR2 FQNEAQ (reference sequence).

The chain links TRBV6-5 to TRBJ1-2; possible D gene TRBD1, 6 bases. The CDR3 is made up of 14 amino acids. Germline loops: CDR1 MNHEY, CDR2 SVGAGI. V was clipped by 3 bases and J by 3 bases, with 11 bases between them. The CDR3 bases are TGTGCCAGCAGTTATTCCGCAGGGGACTATGGCTACACCTTC. This sequence encodes CASSYSAGDYGYTF.

The rearrangement joins TRBV19 to TRBJ2-7; possible D gene TRBD1, 5 bases. There are 11 residues in the CDR3. The V gene lost 5 bases and the J gene lost 5 bases, with 7 bases spanning the gap. In germline, CDR1 is LNHDA, CDR2 SQIVND (reference sequence). For the CDR3, the DNA is TGTGCCAGTAGTGAAGGGGACGAGCAGTACTTC. This translates into CASSEGDEQYF.

The V and J genes are TRBV5-1 and TRBJ1-1; D is uncertain. This CDR3 has 17 amino acids. V was shortened by 0 bases and J by 3 bases, with 18 bases between the two germline ends. Germline V lookup: CDR1 SGHRS, CDR2 YFSETQ. As DNA, the CDR3 is TGCGCCAGCAGCTTGGTGTGGAGGGAGGCTTGGGACACTGAAGCTTTCTTT. Protein: CASSLVWREAWDTEAFF. The full variable domain, its missing parts supplied by reference TRBV5-1 and TRBJ1-1, is KAGVTQTPRYLIKTRGQQVTLSCSPISGHRSVSWYQQTPGQGLQFLFEYFSETQRNKGNFPGRFSGRQFSNSRSEMNVSTLELGDSALYLCASSLVWREAWDTEAFFGQGTRLTVV.

A few counts support this clone. DNA of the CDR3: TGTGCCATTCAATCGGACAGGGGGCTCTACAATGAGCAGTTCTTC. It translates to CAIQSDRGLYNEQFF. This rearrangement joins TRBV2 to TRBJ2-1, with 11 positions matching TRBD1. The CDR3 contains 15 residues. With V trimmed by 10 bases and J by 3 bases, 8 bases remained unmatched. Germline V CDR1 and CDR2: SNHLY, FYNNEI.

The V call is TRBV10-3, the J call TRBJ1-5, with a tentative D call TRBD1 (6 bases). V lost 0 bases and J lost 7, with 16 bases in between. Per germline, CDR1 ENHRY and CDR2 SYGVKD. This CDR3 contains 16 residues. The chain's CDR3 is CAISESGGAFGQPQHF. CDR3 nucleotides: TGTGCCATCAGTGAGTCGGGGGGGGCCTTCGGGCAGCCCCAGCATTTT.

In its sample, this clone was seen once. This sequence joins TRBV4-3 and TRBJ1-2, with D hard to call. The germline gives CDR1 LGHNA, CDR2 YSLEER. V lost 0 bases and J lost 2, with 10 bases in between. The CDR3 covers 15 residues. The CDR3 bases are TGCGCCAGCAGCCAAGATCAGGACTTCAACTATGGCTACACCTTC. Translated: CASSQDQDFNYGYTF.

The genes are TRBV27 and TRBJ2-3; D unresolved. V lost 2 bases, J lost 3 bases, and 9 bases lay in between. This CDR3 is 14 amino acids long. The germline CDR1 and CDR2 sequences are MNHEY and SMNVEV (reference sequence). In nucleotides, the CDR3 is TGTGCCAGCAGTTTAGGTCTAGAGACAGATACGCAGTATTTT. This translates into CASSLGLETDTQYF.

The rearrangement uses TRBV27 and TRBJ2-7; TRBD2 matches at 8 bases. There are 14 residues in the CDR3. V lost 5 bases, J lost 6 bases, and 9 bases stayed unmatched. Germline V CDR1 and CDR2: MNHEY, SMNVEV (reference sequence). The CDR3 nucleotides read TGTGCCAGCAGTCGACTAGCGCCGATTAGCGAGCAGTACTTC. Encoded protein: CASSRLAPISEQYF.

The sample holds one count of this clone. The chain couples TRBV5-4 to TRBJ1-1; no clear D gene. V dropped 4 bases and J dropped 7 bases, with 11 bases sitting between them. The germline gives CDR1 SGHNT, CDR2 YYREEE (reference sequence). This CDR3 is 12 amino acids long. CDR3 nucleotides: TGTGCCAGCAGCGGGATGGGAGGTGAAGCTTTCTTT. Protein sequence: CASSGMGGEAFF. The variable domain in full, with the rest retrieved from reference TRBV5-4 and TRBJ1-1, is ETGVTQSPTHLIKTRGQQVTLRCSSQSGHNTVSWYQQALGQGPQFIFQYYREEENGRGNFPPRFSGLQFPNYSSELNVNALELDDSALYLCASSGMGGEAFFGQGTRLTVV.

The chain employs TRBV18 and TRBJ1-1, with D possibly matching TRBD1 (6 bases). The CDR3 runs 14 residues. Trimming took off 5 bases at V and 1 base at J, with 11 bases between the two ends. Germline assignment: CDR1 KGHSH and CDR2 LQKENI. The CDR3 bases are TGTGCCAGCTCAGCTGACAGGTCGAACACTGAAGCTTTCTTT. Amino acid sequence: CASSADRSNTEAFF.

Only one count was recorded for this clone. The chain combines TRBV12-3 or TRBV12-4 with TRBJ1-1; D uncertain. The V end lost 2 bases, the J end lost 4 bases, and 5 bases lay between the germline ends. The CDR3 is made up of 12 amino acids. CDR3 loop: CASSLPATEAFF. The CDR3 coding sequence is TGTGCCAGCAGTTTACCTGCCACTGAAGCTTTCTTT.

The chain combines TRBV12-3 or TRBV12-4 with TRBJ2-7; D gene ambiguous. The CDR3 loop spans 12 amino acids. V was pared by 0 bases and J by 4 bases, with 4 bases between. CDR3 coding DNA: TGTGCCAGCAGTTTAGCGGGATACGAGCAGTACTTC. As protein: CASSLAGYEQYF.

The rearrangement uses TRBV7-3 and TRBJ2-5; 7 positions match TRBD2. The length of the CDR3 is 14 residues. V trimming: 5 bases; J trimming: 4 bases; junction bases outside the gene matches: 7. CDR1 and CDR2 from the germline V gene are SGHTA and FQGTGA. The CDR3 nucleotides read TGTGCCAGCAGCCCCTGGGGGGGACCAGAGACCCAGTACTTC. Amino acid sequence: CASSPWGGPETQYF.